Here is one TCR beta chain with its context. This entry is derived from a study of blood T cell repertoires in COVID-19. The overall study: From the United States, Italy and Spain came samples of acute and convalescent COVID-19.

Original processing notes: From reference gene primer amplification, estimates of nucleated cell counts were derived. The data were produced by immunoSEQ multiplex PCR, yet TCRdb's version contains in-frame clones alone and is incomplete. V and J calls and clone size are those listed in that table; D and trimming were worked out from the DNA. The data show roughly 150,000 clones, 85% seen once. V was shortened by 0 bases and J by 2 bases, with 11 bases between the two germline ends. This CDR3 is built from 16 residues. Germline CDR1 reads SGDLS; CDR2 reads YYNGEE. Sequenced sample: peripheral blood. The chain joins TRBV9 to TRBJ2-2, with unresolved D. The TCR sequence derives from a woman aged 80 or over with COVID-19, enrolled during active disease. The CDR3 reads CASSVGTTPNTGELFF. Written as DNA, the CDR3 is TGTGCCAGCAGCGTAGGCACAACGCCTAACACCGGGGAGCTGTTTTTT.